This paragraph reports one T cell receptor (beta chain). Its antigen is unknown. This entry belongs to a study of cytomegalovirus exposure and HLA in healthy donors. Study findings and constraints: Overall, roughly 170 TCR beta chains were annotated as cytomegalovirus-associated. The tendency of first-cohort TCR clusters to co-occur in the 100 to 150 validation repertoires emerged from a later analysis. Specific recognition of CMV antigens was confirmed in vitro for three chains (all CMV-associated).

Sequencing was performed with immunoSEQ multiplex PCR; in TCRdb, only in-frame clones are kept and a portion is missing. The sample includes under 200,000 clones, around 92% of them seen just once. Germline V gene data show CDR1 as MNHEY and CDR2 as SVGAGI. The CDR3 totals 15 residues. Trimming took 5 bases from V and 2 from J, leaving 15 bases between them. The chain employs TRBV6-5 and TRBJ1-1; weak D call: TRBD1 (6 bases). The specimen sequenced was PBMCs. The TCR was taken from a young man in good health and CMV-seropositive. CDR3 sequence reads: CASSLPGAGNTEAFF. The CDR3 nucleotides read TGTGCCAGCAGTCTGCCAGGGGCGGGTAACACTGAAGCTTTCTTT.